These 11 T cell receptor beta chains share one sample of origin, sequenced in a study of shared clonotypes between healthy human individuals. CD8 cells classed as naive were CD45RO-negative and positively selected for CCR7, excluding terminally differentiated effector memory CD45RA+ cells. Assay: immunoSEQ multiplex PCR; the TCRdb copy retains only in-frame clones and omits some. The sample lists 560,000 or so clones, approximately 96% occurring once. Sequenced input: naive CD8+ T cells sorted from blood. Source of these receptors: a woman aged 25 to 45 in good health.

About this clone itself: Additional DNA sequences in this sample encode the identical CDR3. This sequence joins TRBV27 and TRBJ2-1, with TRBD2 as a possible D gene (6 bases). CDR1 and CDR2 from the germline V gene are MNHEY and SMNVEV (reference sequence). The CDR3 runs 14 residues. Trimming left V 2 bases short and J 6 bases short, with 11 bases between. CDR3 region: CASSLGLGGNEQFF. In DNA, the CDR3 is TGTGCCAGCAGTTTAGGACTGGGGGGCAATGAGCAGTTCTTC.

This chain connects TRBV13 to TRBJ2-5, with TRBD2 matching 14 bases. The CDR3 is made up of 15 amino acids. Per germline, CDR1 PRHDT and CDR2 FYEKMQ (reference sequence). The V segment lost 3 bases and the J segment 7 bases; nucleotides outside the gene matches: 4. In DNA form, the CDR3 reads TGTGCCAGCAGCTTGGGACTAGCGGGAGAAGGGACCCAGTACTTC. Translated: CASSLGLAGEGTQYF.

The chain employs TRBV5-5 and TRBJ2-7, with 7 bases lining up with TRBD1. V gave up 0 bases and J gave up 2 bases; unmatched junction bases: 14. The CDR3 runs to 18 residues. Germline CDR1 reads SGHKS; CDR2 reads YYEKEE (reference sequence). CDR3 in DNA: TGTGCCAGCAGCTTGGGAACCCGCGACAGGGAAGGAACCTACGAGCAGTACTTC. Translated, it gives CASSLGTRDREGTYEQYF.

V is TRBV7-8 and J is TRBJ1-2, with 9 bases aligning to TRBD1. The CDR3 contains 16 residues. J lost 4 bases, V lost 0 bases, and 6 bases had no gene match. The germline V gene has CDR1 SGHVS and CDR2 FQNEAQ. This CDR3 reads CASSLAEGQGGYGYTF. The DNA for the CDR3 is TGTGCCAGCAGCTTAGCGGAGGGACAGGGCGGCTATGGCTACACCTTC.

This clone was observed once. CDR3 coding DNA: TGTGCCAGCAGCTTGAGTCCAGGGGTACAGCCCCAGCATTTT. Translating it yields CASSLSPGVQPQHF. V is TRBV7-9 and J is TRBJ1-5; D is perhaps TRBD1 (6 bases). The CDR3 is 14 amino acids. The germline CDR1 and CDR2 sequences are SEHNR and FQNEAQ (reference sequence). The V end lost 3 bases, the J end lost 7 bases, and 13 bases lay between the germline ends. Based on the CDR3 plus reference TRBV7-9 and TRBJ1-5, the full variable domain is DTGVSQNPRHKITKRGQNVTFRCDPISEHNRLYWYRQTLGQGPEFLTYFQNEAQLEKSRLLSDRFSAERPKGSFSTLEIQRTEQGDSAMYLCASSLSPGVQPQHFGDGTRLSIL.

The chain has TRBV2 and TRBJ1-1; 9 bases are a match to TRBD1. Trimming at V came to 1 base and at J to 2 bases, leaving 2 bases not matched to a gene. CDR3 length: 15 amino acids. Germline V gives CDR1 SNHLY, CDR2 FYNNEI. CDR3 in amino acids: CASSEVGQGNTEAFF. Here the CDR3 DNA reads TGTGCCAGCAGTGAAGTGGGACAGGGAAACACTGAAGCTTTCTTT.

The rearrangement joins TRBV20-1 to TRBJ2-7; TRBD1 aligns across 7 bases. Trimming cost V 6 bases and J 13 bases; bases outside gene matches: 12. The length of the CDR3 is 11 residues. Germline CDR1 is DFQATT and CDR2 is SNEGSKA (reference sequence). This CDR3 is CSAPKTGRVYF. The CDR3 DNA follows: TGCAGTGCCCCAAAGACAGGGCGCGTTTACTTC.

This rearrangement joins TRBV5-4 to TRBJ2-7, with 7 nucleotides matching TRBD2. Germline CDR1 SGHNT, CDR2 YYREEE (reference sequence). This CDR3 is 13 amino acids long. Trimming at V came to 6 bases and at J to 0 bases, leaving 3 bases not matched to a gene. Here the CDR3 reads CASTRDYSYEQYF. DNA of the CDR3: TGTGCCAGCACGCGGGACTACTCCTACGAGCAGTACTTC.

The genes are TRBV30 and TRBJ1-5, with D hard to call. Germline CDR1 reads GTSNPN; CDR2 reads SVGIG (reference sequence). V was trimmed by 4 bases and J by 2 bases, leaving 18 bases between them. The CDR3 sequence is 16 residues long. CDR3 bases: TGTGCCTGGACCCCCTTTGGGGATTACGGCAATCAGCCCCAGCATTTT. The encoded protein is CAWTPFGDYGNQPQHF.

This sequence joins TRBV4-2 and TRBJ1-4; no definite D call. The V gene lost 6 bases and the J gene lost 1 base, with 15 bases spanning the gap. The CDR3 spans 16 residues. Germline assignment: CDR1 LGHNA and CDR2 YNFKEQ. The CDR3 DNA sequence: TGTGCCAGCAGACCCCGGGCTGGGGAAACTAATGAAAAACTGTTTTTT. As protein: CASRPRAGETNEKLFF.

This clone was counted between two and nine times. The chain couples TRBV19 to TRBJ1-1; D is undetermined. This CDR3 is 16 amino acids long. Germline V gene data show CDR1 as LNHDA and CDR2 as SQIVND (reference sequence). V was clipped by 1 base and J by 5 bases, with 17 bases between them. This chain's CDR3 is CASSIGSGGGWTEAFF. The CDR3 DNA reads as TGTGCCAGTAGTATAGGCAGCGGCGGTGGGTGGACTGAAGCTTTCTTT.